The source of this T cell receptor (beta chain) is a study of beta chain features in type 1 diabetes. Across the study: Roughly 110,000,000 sorted cells were examined across all samples. General study findings and limits: Patients showed naive, central memory and Treg TCRB repertoires that appeared more similar than those of healthy donors. Across all four CD4+ subsets, people with type 1 diabetes showed modestly shorter TCRB CDR3s.

V lost 5 bases to trimming and J lost 8 bases, with 7 bases between them. The length of the CDR3 is 11 residues. Germline assignment: CDR1 MNHEY and CDR2 SVGAGI. A few counts support this clone. Antigen specificity is unknown. The isolated RNA, all of it, was reverse transcribed, so expressed TCRB transcripts were what got sequenced. Samples of naive, central memory and regulatory T cells yielded a mean of about 3.5 million reads. Generated by immunoSEQ multiplex PCR, the TCRdb table keeps only in-frame clones and is missing some. The sample has about 240,000 clones, approximately 14% seen once. The sequence came from a man between 25 and 39 years old with type 1 diabetes. The V call is TRBV6-5, the J call TRBJ2-4; unclear D gene. Sequences were obtained from naive CD4+ T cells from blood. The CDR3 loop is CASSDDYIQYF. CDR3 sequence (DNA): TGTGCCAGCAGTGACGACTACATTCAGTACTTC.